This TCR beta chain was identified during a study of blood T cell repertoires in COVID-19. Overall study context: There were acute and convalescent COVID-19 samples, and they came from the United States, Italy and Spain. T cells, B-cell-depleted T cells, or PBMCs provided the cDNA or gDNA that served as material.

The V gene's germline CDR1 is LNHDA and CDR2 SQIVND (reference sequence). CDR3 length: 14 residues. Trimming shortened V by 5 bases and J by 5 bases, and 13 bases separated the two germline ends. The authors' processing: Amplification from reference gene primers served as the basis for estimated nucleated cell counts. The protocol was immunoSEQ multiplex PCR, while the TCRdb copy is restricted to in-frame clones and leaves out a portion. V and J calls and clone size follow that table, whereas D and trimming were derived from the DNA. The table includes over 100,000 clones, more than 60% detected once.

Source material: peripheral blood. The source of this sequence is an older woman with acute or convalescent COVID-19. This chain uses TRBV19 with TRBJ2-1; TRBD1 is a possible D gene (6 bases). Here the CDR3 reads CASSWDMINNEQFF. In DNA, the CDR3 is TGTGCCAGTAGTTGGGACATGATTAACAATGAGCAGTTCTTC.